Here is one T cell receptor (beta chain) with its context. Study processing details: Quantification of nucleated cells was approximated via reference gene primer amplification. Data came from immunoSEQ multiplex PCR; TCRdb stores just in-frame clones and leaves some out. Clonal size and the V and J genes are those of that table, whereas D and trimming came from the DNA. This sample carries tens of thousands of clones, roughly 82% of them seen once, and the ten largest clones take roughly 20%. These data originate in a study of blood T cell repertoires in COVID-19. Study background: Spain, Italy and the United States supplied samples that represented acute and convalescent COVID-19. T cells, B-cell-depleted T cells, or PBMCs supplied cDNA or gDNA.

Sequencing input: peripheral blood. This TCR was recovered from a human donor in a cohort sampled during active COVID-19.

Here the CDR3 reads CATWGGPEPTEAFF. The DNA of the CDR3 is TGTGCCACCTGGGGGGGCCCGGAGCCCACTGAAGCTTTCTTT. This chain connects TRBV10-3 to TRBJ1-1, with TRBD1 as a possible D gene (6 bases). Germline V CDR1 and CDR2: ENHRY, SYGVKD. Trimming cost V 10 bases and J 4 bases, with 19 bases left between them. This CDR3 region has 14 residues.